The 18 T cell receptor beta chains below all came from one sample that was sequenced in a study of cytotoxic CD8 clonotypes in ibrutinib-treated CLL. Assay: immunoSEQ multiplex PCR; the TCRdb copy retains only in-frame clones and omits some. The sample yields about 140,000 clones, 91% seen once. The specimen comprised PBMCs, sampled after 12 months of ibrutinib treatment. These receptors were collected from a human donor with chronic lymphocytic leukemia.

This chain uses TRBV19 with TRBJ1-5; TRBD1 aligns across 7 bases. Germline lookup yields CDR1 LNHDA and CDR2 SQIVND (reference sequence). This CDR3 spans 16 amino acids. V lost 6 bases, J lost 3 bases, and 11 bases stayed unmatched. The CDR3 loop is CASRDDRATVNQPQHF. The CDR3 coding sequence is TGTGCCAGTAGAGATGACAGGGCTACAGTCAATCAGCCCCAGCATTTT.

The chain couples TRBV29-1 to TRBJ2-7; no firm D call. CDR1 and CDR2 (germline): SQVTM, ANQGSEA. With 0 bases removed from V and 6 bases from J, the gap between germline ends came to 15 bases. CDR3 length: 14 amino acids. The CDR3 DNA sequence: TGCAGCGTTGAAGATCGGAGCAATGCCGGCGAGCAGTACTTC. The encoded protein is CSVEDRSNAGEQYF.

This chain connects TRBV28 to TRBJ2-1; no definite D call. Germline V gene data show CDR1 as MDHEN and CDR2 as SYDVKM. This CDR3 comprises 13 residues. Trimming pared 6 bases from V and 1 base from J, leaving 7 bases between. The CDR3 sequence is CASSPGSYNEQFF. CDR3 in DNA: TGTGCCAGCAGCCCCGGGTCCTACAATGAGCAGTTCTTC.

The chain joins TRBV29-1 to TRBJ2-3; D is unclear. The germline V and J ends were trimmed by 2 bases and 6 bases, with 12 bases remaining between them. This CDR3 has 13 residues. The germline CDR1 and CDR2 sequences are SQVTM and ANQGSEA. The CDR3 nucleotides read TGCAGCGTTGAACCCCTTAGTGTCGATACGCAGTATTTT. Protein sequence: CSVEPLSVDTQYF.

The chain recombines TRBV7-2 with TRBJ2-7; 7 nucleotides agree with TRBD1. Per the germline V gene, CDR1 is SGHTA and CDR2 is FQGNSA. CDR3 length: 13 amino acids. The J segment lost 5 bases and the V segment lost 5 bases, leaving 6 bases of the junction unmatched. The CDR3 region has the DNA TGTGCCAGCAGCCAGACAACAGGGGACGAGCAGTACTTC. The encoded protein is CASSQTTGDEQYF.

The V gene is TRBV19, the J gene TRBJ1-5; perhaps TRBD1 as D (6 bases). Germline V gene data show CDR1 as LNHDA and CDR2 as SQIVND (reference sequence). The V end lost 11 bases, the J end lost 0 bases, and 14 bases lay between the germline ends. The CDR3 consists of 14 residues. CDR3 DNA: TGTGCCTCCAGGGGCCAGTATAGCAATCAGCCCCAGCATTTT. Translation gives CASRGQYSNQPQHF. Looking up the rest from reference TRBV19 and TRBJ1-5 gives the full variable domain: DGGITQSPKYLFRKEGQNVTLSCEQNLNHDAMYWYRQDPGQGLRLIYYSQIVNDFQKGDIAEGYSVSREKKESFPLTVTSAQKNPTAFYLCASRGQYSNQPQHFGDGTRLSIL.

The rearrangement uses TRBV30 and TRBJ1-3, with a weak D call TRBD1 (6 bases). The CDR3 runs to 14 residues. V lost 2 bases to trimming and J lost 8 bases, with 16 bases between them. CDR1 is GTSNPN and CDR2 is SVGIG in the germline V gene (reference sequence). The CDR3, as DNA: TGTGCCTGGAGTTCACAGGGTAGGGGCGACACCATATATTTT. Translated: CAWSSQGRGDTIYF.

This clone turned up a few times. The chain combines TRBV15 with TRBJ2-7; tentatively, D is TRBD2 (5 bases). Looked up from germline, CDR1 is LNHNV and CDR2 is YYDKDF (reference sequence). There are 14 residues in the CDR3. V dropped 1 base and J dropped 6 bases, with 13 bases sitting between them. CDR3 nucleotide sequence: TGTGCCACCAGCAGAGGTCTAGCTGTAGGCGAGCAGTACTTC. Its protein is CATSRGLAVGEQYF.

This clone showed up just once. The V gene is TRBV4-3, the J gene TRBJ2-1; TRBD2 matches at 8 bases. Per germline, CDR1 LGHNA and CDR2 YSLEER. J was trimmed by 5 bases and V by 1 base; bases with no gene match: 7. There are 16 residues in the CDR3. In DNA, the CDR3 is TGCGCCAGCAGCCAAGGCAGCGGGAGCAGCAACAATGAGCAGTTCTTC. Translation gives CASSQGSGSSNNEQFF.

The V gene is TRBV11-2, the J gene TRBJ2-7; D tentatively fits TRBD1 or TRBD2 (5 bases each). Germline V gene lookup returns CDR1 SGHAT and CDR2 FQNNGV. CDR3 length: 13 amino acids. Trimming took off 6 bases at V and 2 bases at J, with 11 bases between the two ends. The CDR3 region has the DNA TGTGCCAGCAGATCGGGACGAACCTACGAGCAGTACTTC. Encoded protein: CASRSGRTYEQYF.

The rearrangement joins TRBV19 to TRBJ1-1, with D tentatively TRBD1 (5 bases). Trimming removed 3 bases from V and 3 bases from J, with 11 bases in between. The CDR3 is 14 amino acids. Germline CDR1 reads LNHDA; CDR2 reads SQIVND (reference sequence). The CDR3 is CASSIGIQDTEAFF. CDR3 bases: TGTGCCAGTAGTATTGGAATACAGGACACTGAAGCTTTCTTT.

The chain is built from TRBV27 and TRBJ2-1; a possible D gene is TRBD2 (5 bases). CDR3 length: 17 residues. With 4 bases removed from V and 2 bases from J, the gap between germline ends came to 18 bases. Germline CDR1 and CDR2: MNHEY and SMNVEV (reference sequence). The CDR3 coding sequence is TGTGCCAGCAGTTCCTCCACGGGGAGAGGGACCTACAATGAGCAGTTCTTC. It is translated as CASSSSTGRGTYNEQFF.

This chain joins TRBV28 and TRBJ1-1; tentatively, D is TRBD1 (5 bases). V dropped 1 base and J dropped 2 bases, with 11 bases sitting between them. This CDR3 spans 15 amino acids. The germline V gene encodes CDR1 MDHEN and CDR2 SYDVKM. The CDR3 region is CASSLLVTANTEAFF. The CDR3 DNA reads as TGTGCCAGCAGTTTATTGGTGACAGCTAACACTGAAGCTTTCTTT.

The rearrangement uses TRBV11-2 and TRBJ1-4; D is unresolved. This CDR3 is 12 amino acids long. Germline values: CDR1 SGHAT, CDR2 FQNNGV. V lost 0 bases and J 14 bases, leaving 10 bases between the germline ends. The CDR3 reads CASSLDRVGLFF. CDR3 in DNA: TGTGCCAGCAGCTTAGATCGGGTAGGGCTGTTTTTT.

As DNA, the CDR3 is TGCGCCAGCAGCTTGGGAGGGACAGGGGTTCACAATGAGCAGTTCTTC. It specifies CASSLGGTGVHNEQFF. This rearrangement joins TRBV5-1 to TRBJ2-1; TRBD1 aligns across 10 bases. This CDR3 has 16 amino acids. The trim removed 0 bases at V and 5 bases at J, leaving 5 bases unmatched. Germline V gene data show CDR1 as SGHRS and CDR2 as YFSETQ.

This chain joins TRBV7-2 and TRBJ1-2; 7 nucleotides line up with TRBD1. The V gene's germline CDR1 is SGHTA and CDR2 FQGNSA. V lost 4 bases, J lost 4 bases, and 9 bases stayed unmatched. This CDR3 contains 15 residues. The CDR3 region is CASSSANQGGYGYTF. The CDR3 DNA reads as TGTGCCAGCAGCTCGGCAAATCAGGGGGGCTATGGCTACACCTTC.

CDR3 region: CAWKRGKMANTGELFF. The CDR3 coding sequence is TGTGCCTGGAAGAGAGGGAAAATGGCGAACACCGGGGAGCTGTTTTTT. V usage is TRBV30 and J usage is TRBJ2-2; possibly TRBD2 for D (5 bases). The CDR3 has 16 amino acids. V was trimmed by 4 bases and J by 0 bases, leaving 15 bases between them. Germline V gives CDR1 GTSNPN, CDR2 SVGIG (reference sequence).

CDR3 coding DNA: TGTGCCAGCAGCCGAAACAGGGGCCCAGGCCACGAGCAGTACTTC. Translated, it gives CASSRNRGPGHEQYF. The V call is TRBV5-5, the J call TRBJ2-7; 7 bases are shared with TRBD1. Per the germline V gene, CDR1 is SGHKS and CDR2 is YYEKEE (reference sequence). The CDR3 contains 15 residues. J gave up 5 bases and V 4 bases, and 12 bases lay outside the gene matches.